The 21 T cell receptor beta chains below come from one sample, sequenced in a study of T cell changes during pregnancy in multiple sclerosis. Sequencing used immunoSEQ multiplex PCR; TCRdb keeps in-frame clones, though not all of them. The repertoire holds some 100,000 clones, with almost 95% as singletons. The sequencing here drew on peripheral blood, taken before pregnancy. The receptors come from a female donor with multiple sclerosis, enrolled in a pregnancy study.

The gene calls are TRBV7-6 and TRBJ2-2; the D gene is possibly TRBD2 (6 bases). CDR1 is SGHVS, CDR2 FNYEAQ, per germline. Trimming pared 1 base from V and 4 bases from J, leaving 10 bases between. The CDR3 length is 15 residues. The CDR3 protein is CASSLVTSSTGELFF. Here the CDR3 DNA reads TGTGCCAGCAGCTTAGTTACTAGCAGCACCGGGGAGCTGTTTTTT.

The chain joins TRBV5-4 to TRBJ2-7; 8 bases are a match to TRBD2. The CDR3 is 13 residues long. The germline V gene encodes CDR1 SGHNT and CDR2 YYREEE (reference sequence). The trim removed 4 bases at V and 6 bases at J, leaving 6 bases unmatched. The CDR3 here is CASSPGLAVEQYF. CDR3 nucleotides: TGTGCCAGCAGCCCAGGACTAGCCGTCGAGCAGTACTTC. The full variable domain, in which reference TRBV5-4 and TRBJ2-7 provide the parts outside the CDR3, is ETGVTQSPTHLIKTRGQQVTLRCSSQSGHNTVSWYQQALGQGPQFIFQYYREEENGRGNFPPRFSGLQFPNYSSELNVNALELDDSALYLCASSPGLAVEQYFGPGTRLTVT.

This clone was seen a single time. The V and J genes are TRBV27 and TRBJ2-1; 10 nucleotides agree with TRBD2. The CDR3 covers 14 residues. The V gene's germline CDR1 is MNHEY and CDR2 SMNVEV (reference sequence). Trimming cost V 4 bases and J 7 bases; bases outside gene matches: 4. The CDR3 reads CASSSLAGPNEQFF. The CDR3 nucleotides read TGTGCCAGCAGTTCACTAGCGGGACCGAATGAGCAGTTCTTC.

V and J are TRBV28 and TRBJ2-1; D gene uncertain. V was cut by 2 bases and J by 9 bases, with 11 bases left in between. Germline V CDR1 and CDR2: MDHEN, SYDVKM. CDR3 length: 13 amino acids. The CDR3 region is CASSLRWRREQFF. CDR3 nucleotide sequence: TGTGCCAGCAGTTTAAGGTGGCGGCGTGAGCAGTTCTTC.

This clone was seen a single time. Other nucleotide sequences from this sample produce the same CDR3. The gene calls are TRBV13 and TRBJ1-2; D is undetermined. Trimming left V 5 bases short and J 3 bases short, with 13 bases between. The CDR3 runs to 14 residues. Germline V lookup: CDR1 PRHDT, CDR2 FYEKMQ (reference sequence). Here the CDR3 reads CASSPRRLHYGYTF. CDR3 DNA: TGTGCCAGCAGCCCCAGGAGGCTTCACTATGGCTACACCTTC.

The V call is TRBV30, the J call TRBJ1-2, with D hard to call. CDR3 length equals 11 residues. Trimming took off 3 bases at V and 4 bases at J, with 6 bases between the two ends. Germline CDR1 and CDR2: GTSNPN and SVGIG (reference sequence). Written as DNA, the CDR3 is TGTGCCTGGAGGGAGGGCTATGGCTACACCTTC. This encodes CAWREGYGYTF. Full variable domain (remainder filled in from reference TRBV30 and TRBJ1-2): SQTIHQWPATLVQPVGSPLSLECTVEGTSNPNLYWYRQAAGRGLQLLFYSVGIGQISSEVPQNLSASRPQDRQFILSSKKLLLSDSGFYLCAWREGYGYTFGSGTRLTVV.

This chain links TRBV27 with TRBJ2-6, with 7 bases lining up with TRBD2. This CDR3 is built from 18 residues. After removal of 3 bases from V and 0 bases from J, the junction contained 8 bases not matched to a gene. Germline lookup yields CDR1 MNHEY and CDR2 SMNVEV (reference sequence). For the CDR3, the DNA is TGTGCCAGCAGTTTGGGAGGGGAAGGGGCCTCTGGGGCCAACGTCCTGACTTTC. This encodes CASSLGGEGASGANVLTF.

V and J are TRBV4-2 and TRBJ1-5, with TRBD1 identical over 9 bases. The CDR3 extends over 19 amino acids. Trimming cost V 0 bases and J 2 bases; bases outside gene matches: 11. The germline CDR1 and CDR2 sequences are LGHNA and YNFKEQ. CDR3 in amino acids: CASSQDMGQGGWGNQPQHF. The CDR3 DNA reads TGTGCCAGCAGCCAAGATATGGGACAGGGAGGATGGGGCAATCAGCCCCAGCATTTT.

This sequence joins TRBV9 and TRBJ2-7, with D maybe TRBD1 (6 bases). The CDR3 is 14 amino acids. Germline V lookup: CDR1 SGDLS, CDR2 YYNGEE. Trimming cost V 0 bases and J 1 base, with 8 bases left between them. CDR3 amino acids: CASSVATGSYEQYF. DNA for the CDR3: TGTGCCAGCAGCGTAGCAACAGGGTCCTACGAGCAGTACTTC.

The chain carries TRBV6-1 and TRBJ2-7; D might be TRBD1 (5 bases). In germline, CDR1 is MNHNS, CDR2 SASEGT. The V and J ends lost 2 bases and 5 bases respectively, with 19 bases between them. This CDR3 has 16 amino acids. This CDR3 reads CASSERGRVISDEQYF. In nucleotides, the CDR3 is TGTGCCAGCAGTGAAAGGGGTCGGGTTATAAGCGACGAGCAGTACTTC.

The chain uses TRBV29-1 and TRBJ2-7, with a weak D call TRBD1 (6 bases). The germline V gene has CDR1 SQVTM and CDR2 ANQGSEA. V was clipped by 5 bases and J by 6 bases, with 17 bases between them. There are 13 residues in the CDR3. This CDR3 reads CSVLRGELGEQYF. In DNA, the CDR3 is TGCAGCGTTCTCAGGGGTGAGCTTGGCGAGCAGTACTTC.

The chain links TRBV12-5 to TRBJ1-4; 7 bases align to TRBD1. This CDR3 region has 14 residues. The junction had 9 bases not matched to a gene; V was cut back by 7 bases and J by 7 bases. The germline gives CDR1 LGHNT, CDR2 FRNRAP. In DNA form, the CDR3 reads TGTGCTAGTGCCGAGCGGACAGGAATTGAAAAACTGTTTTTT. Translated: CASAERTGIEKLFF.

The chain links TRBV27 to TRBJ2-7; TRBD2 matches at 8 bases. The germline V gene encodes CDR1 MNHEY and CDR2 SMNVEV (reference sequence). The CDR3 has 17 amino acids. With 0 bases clipped from V and 5 bases from J, the junction kept 12 bases outside the gene matches. DNA for the CDR3: TGTGCCAGCAGTTTATCATTTGTGTCGGGGGGGGTTAACGAGCAGTACTTC. This translates into CASSLSFVSGGVNEQYF.

V is TRBV5-5 and J is TRBJ1-1; 7 bases fit TRBD1. The junction had 1 base not matched to a gene; V was cut back by 2 bases and J by 3 bases. Germline assignment: CDR1 SGHKS and CDR2 YYEKEE (reference sequence). CDR3 size: 13 residues. CDR3 nucleotide sequence: TGTGCCAGCAGCTTCACAGGGGACACTGAAGCTTTCTTT. Its protein is CASSFTGDTEAFF. Combining the CDR3 with reference TRBV5-5 and TRBJ1-1 gives the whole variable domain DAGVTQSPTHLIKTRGQQVTLRCSPISGHKSVSWYQQVLGQGPQFIFQYYEKEERGRGNFPDRFSARQFPNYSSELNVNALLLGDSALYLCASSFTGDTEAFFGQGTRLTVV.

The chain employs TRBV11-1 and TRBJ1-1; D is uncertain. The CDR3 contains 14 residues. V was cut by 1 base and J by 2 bases, with 8 bases left in between. CDR1 is SGHAT and CDR2 is FQDESV in the germline V gene (reference sequence). This CDR3 is CASSLGTVNTEAFF. As DNA, the CDR3 is TGTGCCAGCAGCTTAGGCACAGTTAACACTGAAGCTTTCTTT.

The CDR3 loop reads CASSPLAGGPPGELFF. CDR3 coding DNA: TGTGCCAGCTCGCCCTTAGCGGGAGGGCCTCCCGGGGAGCTGTTTTTT. The J gene is TRBJ2-2, the V gene TRBV18; TRBD2 aligns across 11 bases. The CDR3 is 16 residues long. Germline V CDR1 and CDR2: KGHSH, LQKENI. Trimming cost V 6 bases and J 6 bases; bases outside gene matches: 9.

The V call is TRBV5-6, the J call TRBJ1-3; D perhaps matches TRBD1 (6 bases). The CDR3 is 17 residues long. V was cut by 2 bases and J by 0 bases, with 15 bases left in between. CDR1 is SGHDT, CDR2 YYEEEE, per germline. CDR3: CASSFKAGAYSGNTIYF. DNA for the CDR3: TGTGCCAGCAGCTTTAAGGCAGGGGCCTACTCTGGAAACACCATATATTTT.

The chain links TRBV6-5 to TRBJ2-7, with no clear D. Germline-derived CDR1 and CDR2 are MNHEY and SVGAGI. V was cut by 0 bases and J by 7 bases, with 13 bases left in between. The CDR3 length is 14 residues. The CDR3 sequence is CASSYSAAPGEQYF. DNA for the CDR3: TGTGCCAGCAGTTACTCGGCAGCACCGGGTGAGCAGTACTTC.

The chain joins TRBV28 to TRBJ2-7, with TRBD2 as a possible D gene (6 bases). The germline gives CDR1 MDHEN, CDR2 SYDVKM. V was pared by 3 bases and J by 0 bases, with 15 bases between. The CDR3 consists of 16 residues. CDR3 bases: TGTGCCAGCAGTTTTGATCTACGGGGGATCTCCTACGAGCAGTACTTC. It translates to CASSFDLRGISYEQYF.

The V gene is TRBV19, the J gene TRBJ2-2; possible D gene TRBD1, 5 bases. Germline assignment: CDR1 LNHDA and CDR2 SQIVND (reference sequence). Deletions cut 8 bases from V and 5 bases from J, with 9 bases between. This CDR3 has 12 amino acids. CDR3 loop: CASRSGTGELFF. The DNA for the CDR3 is TGTGCCAGTCGGTCAGGGACCGGGGAGCTGTTTTTT.

This clone was detected once. The CDR3 bases are TGTGCCAGCAGCTTAATCGGAACAGGGGGCACTGAAGCTTTCTTT. Encoded protein: CASSLIGTGGTEAFF. This chain links TRBV7-6 with TRBJ1-1; 8 nucleotides line up with TRBD1. J gave up 4 bases and V 2 bases, and 6 bases lay outside the gene matches. The CDR3 covers 15 residues. The V gene's germline CDR1 is SGHVS and CDR2 FNYEAQ.